The rows below give T cell receptor beta chains drawn from one sample of a study of vaccination effects on CD4 cells after COVID-19. Method: immunoSEQ multiplex PCR; TCRdb's copy keeps in-frame clones and lacks some. This sample has some 11,000 clones, with about 76% found just once. Their recognized antigens are unknown. This specimen consisted of CD4+ T cells from PBMCs cultured with HCoV-229E spike peptides, obtained before COVID-19 vaccination. The source is a human donor who received a COVID-19 vaccine. CDR3s include the opening cysteine and the closing phenylalanine or tryptophan.

V gene: TRBV9; J gene: TRBJ2-5; CDR3 protein: CASSVRPSGGKETQYF
V gene: TRBV4-3; J gene: TRBJ1-2; CDR3 protein: CASSQAIGGRGYTF
V gene: TRBV12-3/TRBV12-4; J gene: TRBJ1-2; CDR3 protein: CASSLRAGYGYTF
V gene: TRBV11-2; J gene: TRBJ1-3; CDR3 protein: CASSLEPSGNTIYF
V gene: TRBV7-2; J gene: TRBJ1-2; CDR3 protein: CASSLDQGIYGYTF
V gene: TRBV5-5; J gene: TRBJ2-1; CDR3 protein: CASRLDFVNEQFF
V gene: TRBV21-1; J gene: TRBJ1-6; CDR3 protein: CASSAGAGQGPYNSPLHF
V gene: TRBV10-3; J gene: TRBJ2-1; CDR3 protein: CAISLAGIEQFF
V gene: TRBV28; J gene: TRBJ1-1; CDR3 protein: CASSSRVATEAFF
V gene: TRBV29-1; J gene: TRBJ2-7; CDR3 protein: CSVGGVGGEYEQYF
V gene: TRBV7-8; J gene: TRBJ2-7; CDR3 protein: CASSLAISEFSYEQYF
V gene: TRBV3-1/TRBV3-2; J gene: TRBJ2-5; CDR3 protein: CASSGQGRFGETQYF
V gene: TRBV29-1; J gene: TRBJ2-7; CDR3 protein: CSVKTGDRGEQYF
V gene: TRBV6-5; J gene: TRBJ2-7; CDR3 protein: CASSPLGQGRNEQYF
V gene: TRBV11-2; J gene: TRBJ2-7; CDR3 protein: CASSLRTGGAYEQYF
V gene: TRBV6-5; J gene: TRBJ1-1; CDR3 protein: CASSYSRGEAFF
V gene: TRBV6-4; J gene: TRBJ2-3; CDR3 protein: CASSETSGGHTDTQYF
V gene: TRBV19; J gene: TRBJ1-2; CDR3 protein: CASSAYTGDYGYTF
V gene: TRBV11-2; J gene: TRBJ1-6; CDR3 protein: CASSPDRLGNSPLHF
V gene: TRBV6-6; J gene: TRBJ1-2; CDR3 protein: CASIVWPYGYTF
V gene: TRBV28; J gene: TRBJ2-2; CDR3 protein: CASSLGTSGRRGTGELFF
V gene: TRBV11-2; J gene: TRBJ1-2; CDR3 protein: CASSLAGQPLYGYTF
V gene: TRBV28; J gene: TRBJ1-1; CDR3 protein: CASSLIGEAFF
V gene: TRBV29-1; J gene: TRBJ1-4; CDR3 protein: CSVLDLGEKLFF
V gene: TRBV19; J gene: TRBJ1-2; CDR3 protein: CASSTPGQDYGYTF
V gene: TRBV9; J gene: TRBJ1-5; CDR3 protein: CASSVEGQANQPQHF
V gene: TRBV11-3; J gene: TRBJ2-3; CDR3 protein: CASSLGAVPSTDTQYF
V gene: TRBV23-1; J gene: TRBJ1-1; CDR3 protein: CASSQSEGQGAYTEAFF
V gene: TRBV7-8; J gene: TRBJ1-5; CDR3 protein: CASSLDRERPQHF
V gene: TRBV12-3/TRBV12-4; J gene: TRBJ1-3; CDR3 protein: CAGRGAGNTIYF
V gene: TRBV28; J gene: TRBJ1-2; CDR3 protein: CASRTPGQGAHGYTF
V gene: TRBV7-2; J gene: TRBJ2-7; CDR3 protein: CASSFLAGGNEQYF